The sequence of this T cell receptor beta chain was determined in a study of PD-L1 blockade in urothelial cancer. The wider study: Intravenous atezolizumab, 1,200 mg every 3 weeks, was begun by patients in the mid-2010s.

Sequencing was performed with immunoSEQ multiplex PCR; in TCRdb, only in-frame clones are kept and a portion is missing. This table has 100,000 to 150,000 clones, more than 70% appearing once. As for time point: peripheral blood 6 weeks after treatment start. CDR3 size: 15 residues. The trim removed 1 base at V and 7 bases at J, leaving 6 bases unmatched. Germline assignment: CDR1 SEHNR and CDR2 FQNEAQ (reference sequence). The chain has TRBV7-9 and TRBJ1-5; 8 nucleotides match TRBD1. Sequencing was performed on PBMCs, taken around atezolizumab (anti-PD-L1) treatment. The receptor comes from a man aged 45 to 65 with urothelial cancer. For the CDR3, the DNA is TGTGCCAGCAGCTTAGGGCAGGGGGCCAAGCAGCCCCAGCATTTT. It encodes CASSLGQGAKQPQHF.